Detailed here is one T cell receptor beta chain. Antigen specificity is unknown. The data were obtained in a study of blood T cells in healthy people across ages. Study results and caveats: Long-lived donors carried more naive CD4+ cells and greater diversity than aged donors.

Sample-barcoded 5' priming and a J-beta primer mix drove a second PCR of about 6 to 12 cycles. There were at least 3 million CDR3-containing paired-end reads obtained from each sample. TCRdb ran MiXCR on the 5' RACE reads and lists one entry per CDR3 protein. The table has about 680,000 distinct CDR3 sequences, more than 40% seen once; the top ten hold roughly 34%. Russia was home to the donors, healthy Caucasian individuals aged roughly 6 to 90. Sequenced sample: blood. The source of this sequence is a woman aged 55-69 years in good health.

The chain's CDR3 is CASSLWFNEQFF. In nucleotides, the CDR3 is TGTGCCAGCAGCTTATGGTTCAATGAGCAGTTCTTC. The chain is built from TRBV7-2 and TRBJ2-1; D gene ambiguous. The CDR3 covers 12 residues. CDR1 and CDR2 from the germline V gene are SGHTA and FQGNSA. Trimming took off 2 bases at V and 6 bases at J, with 5 bases between the two ends.